Shown below are 3 T cell receptor beta chains from a single sample sequenced in a study of blood T cells in healthy people across ages. A sample-barcoded 5' primer and a J-beta primer mix were used in a second PCR of about 6 to 11 cycles. TCRdb passed the 5' RACE reads through MiXCR, listing each CDR3 protein once. This repertoire shows a few hundred thousand distinct CDR3 sequences, about 27% found once; its top ten account for approximately 3.3%. These data were also filed under a second study, of T cells of mothers and their children.

Sequencing used blood. These receptors came from a boy between 2 and 10 years old in good health.

The CDR3 coding sequence is TGTGCCAGGACCTCGTCTACGCAGTATTTT. Residues: CARTSSTQYF. The chain uses TRBV27 and TRBJ2-3; D call uncertain. The CDR3 spans 10 residues. The germline V gene encodes CDR1 MNHEY and CDR2 SMNVEV (reference sequence). Trimming cost V 9 bases and J 8 bases, with 9 bases left between them.

The V and J genes are TRBV12-3 or TRBV12-4 and TRBJ2-5; 7 bases fit TRBD1. The length of the CDR3 is 14 residues. With V trimmed by 2 bases and J by 5 bases, 5 bases remained unmatched. The CDR3 DNA sequence: TGTGCCAGCAGTTTACACAGGGGTTACGAGACCCAGTACTTC. Amino acid sequence: CASSLHRGYETQYF.

This clonotype was recorded many times. J is TRBJ2-7 and V is TRBV4-3; 7 nucleotides match TRBD2. The junction had 8 bases not matched to a gene; V was cut back by 0 bases and J by 0 bases. Germline values: CDR1 LGHNA, CDR2 YSLEER. The CDR3 length is 17 residues. This CDR3 is CASSQDLPGRNSYEQYF. For the CDR3, the DNA is TGCGCCAGCAGCCAAGATCTTCCCGGGAGGAACTCCTACGAGCAGTACTTC.